A single sample is the source of the 9 T cell receptor beta chains below, sequenced in a study of human T cells and chemical hapten exposure. Via MiXCR, TCRdb re-called the RACE reads, giving one row per CDR3 protein. The table has around 40,000 distinct CDR3 sequences, 12% seen once; the top ten hold 2% to 2.5%. Time point given: patch test 3, about 24 weeks after DPC sensitization. Documented treatment: therapeutic diphenylcyclopropenone sensitization with weekly scalp DPC. Unfractionated whole blood yielded total RNA. The sequenced sample was whole blood, obtained in connection with sensitization to the hapten diphenylcyclopropenone (DPC). These receptors were taken from a woman in her forties with alopecia areata. Some clones in this sample may be carry-over from other donors' samples.

In nucleotides, the CDR3 is TGCGCCAGCAGCCGAGGACAGCCGGGTGAGACTGAAGCTTTCTTT. Amino acid sequence: CASSRGQPGETEAFF. The J gene is TRBJ1-1, the V gene TRBV4-1; D possibly corresponds to TRBD1 (6 bases). Trimming pared 4 bases from V and 5 bases from J, leaving 17 bases between. The CDR3 contains 15 residues. CDR1 is MGHRA, CDR2 YSYEKL, per germline.

CDR3 region: CAISEGARTDTQYF. In DNA form, the CDR3 reads TGTGCCATCAGTGAGGGGGCGCGGACAGATACGCAGTATTTT. The rearrangement joins TRBV10-3 to TRBJ2-3, with D maybe TRBD1 (5 bases). Germline V gene sequence: CDR1 ENHRY, CDR2 SYGVKD. This CDR3 has 14 residues. V was pared by 2 bases and J by 3 bases, with 9 bases between.

Details on this clonotype: This may arise from a read error, as a much more abundant clone is one base away. The chain has TRBV19 and TRBJ2-7; the D is unclear. The germline CDR1 and CDR2 sequences are LNHDA and SQIVND (reference sequence). The CDR3 is 15 amino acids. DNA for the CDR3: TGTGCCAGTAGTACCGACCTATCAAGCTCCTACGTGCAGTACTTC. Protein sequence: CASSTDLSSSYVQYF.

Only a few counts were recorded for this clonotype. The rearrangement links TRBV7-3 to TRBJ2-2, with unresolved D. Germline V gene lookup returns CDR1 SGHTA and CDR2 FQGTGA. With 2 bases removed from V and 4 bases from J, the gap between germline ends came to 8 bases. The CDR3 runs to 14 residues. CDR3 loop: CASSLGKSTGELFF. CDR3 nucleotides: TGTGCCAGCAGCTTAGGGAAATCCACCGGGGAGCTGTTTTTT.

This clonotype was seen only a few times. The V and J genes are TRBV18 and TRBJ1-2, with D possibly being TRBD1 (5 bases). The CDR3 has 13 amino acids. CDR1 is KGHSH and CDR2 is LQKENI in the germline V gene. V was cut by 3 bases and J by 0 bases, with 5 bases left in between. As DNA, the CDR3 is TGTGCCAGCTCACCGGGGCCTAACTATGGCTACACCTTC. Protein sequence: CASSPGPNYGYTF.

In this sample, this clonotype turned up many times. V gene TRBV28 combines with J gene TRBJ2-7; D gene ambiguous. The CDR3 runs to 12 residues. The germline V gene encodes CDR1 MDHEN and CDR2 SYDVKM. With 5 bases removed from V and 5 bases from J, the gap between germline ends came to 10 bases. CDR3 nucleotide sequence: TGTGCCAGCAGTCTCAATTACCACGAGCAGTACTTC. Residues: CASSLNYHEQYF.

This clonotype was seen repeatedly, ten times or more. The CDR3 DNA reads as TGTGCCAGCAGCGAGCGGTGGACCGGGGACTCCATCGGGGAGACCCAGTACTTC. Residues: CASSERWTGDSIGETQYF. This chain uses TRBV13 with TRBJ2-5, with D possibly being TRBD2 (6 bases). Between the trimmed V and J ends, which lost 5 bases and 5 bases, there was a span of 27 bases. Looked up from germline, CDR1 is PRHDT and CDR2 is FYEKMQ (reference sequence). This CDR3 spans 18 amino acids.

This clonotype was recorded many times. The J gene is TRBJ2-2, the V gene TRBV4-2; D is unclear. Trimming left V 0 bases short and J 5 bases short, with 4 bases between. The CDR3 length is 13 residues. Germline V gene sequence: CDR1 LGHNA, CDR2 YNFKEQ. The CDR3 is CASSQDRTGELFF. The CDR3 DNA is TGTGCCAGCAGCCAAGATCGGACCGGGGAGCTGTTTTTT.

The chain recombines TRBV10-3 with TRBJ2-5; 7 nucleotides line up with TRBD2. Trimming cost V 3 bases and J 4 bases; bases outside gene matches: 5. The germline CDR1 and CDR2 sequences are ENHRY and SYGVKD. CDR3 length equals 14 residues. The CDR3 sequence: CAISDGGELETQYF. The CDR3 coding sequence is TGTGCCATCAGTGATGGGGGGGAGTTAGAGACCCAGTACTTC.